The 31 T cell receptor beta chains below all came from one sample that was sequenced in a study of T cell responses to AZD1222 COVID-19 vaccine. The protocol was immunoSEQ multiplex PCR, while the TCRdb copy is restricted to in-frame clones and leaves out a portion. The sample includes 150,000 to 180,000 clones, 90% of them seen just once. Sample: peripheral blood, taken on day 0 of AZD1222 vaccination. Receptor source: an adult in good health.

V and J are TRBV15 and TRBJ1-5; no clear D gene. Trimming removed 5 bases at V and 7 bases at J, with 12 bases between. The germline gives CDR1 LNHNV, CDR2 YYDKDF (reference sequence). The CDR3 is 13 amino acids. As DNA, the CDR3 is TGTGCCACCAGCCCAGGTTCGCAGCAGCCCCAGCATTTT. Protein product: CATSPGSQQPQHF.

This chain joins TRBV28 and TRBJ2-1; 8 positions agree with TRBD2. CDR3 length equals 17 residues. The trim removed 7 bases at V and 4 bases at J, leaving 15 bases unmatched. Germline V gene lookup returns CDR1 MDHEN and CDR2 SYDVKM. CDR3: CASTMTKTSGGYNEQFF. CDR3 coding DNA: TGTGCCAGCACCATGACAAAAACTAGCGGTGGGTACAATGAGCAGTTCTTC.

V and J are TRBV10-3 and TRBJ1-5, with TRBD1 identical over 7 bases. Germline trimming cut 4 bases from V and 3 bases from J; bases unmatched to any gene: 9. The CDR3 sequence is 16 residues long. Germline V gene sequence: CDR1 ENHRY, CDR2 SYGVKD. CDR3 amino acids: CAISASIGTANQPQHF. In DNA, the CDR3 is TGTGCCATCAGTGCATCGATTGGGACAGCCAATCAGCCCCAGCATTTT.

The chain uses TRBV25-1 and TRBJ2-3; TRBD2 matches 10 bases. Germline V gene sequence: CDR1 MGHDK, CDR2 SYGVNS. This CDR3 has 15 residues. With 4 bases clipped from V and 2 bases from J, the junction kept 3 bases outside the gene matches. CDR3 in amino acids: CASSGTSGNTDTQYF. CDR3 DNA sequence: TGTGCCAGCAGTGGGACTAGCGGTAACACAGATACGCAGTATTTT. Full variable domain (rest looked up from reference TRBV25-1 and TRBJ2-3): EADIYQTPRYLVIGTGKKITLECSQTMGHDKMYWYQQDPGMELHLIHYSYGVNSTEKGDLSSESTVSRIRTEHFPLTLESARPSHTSQYLCASSGTSGNTDTQYFGPGTRLTVL.

This chain links TRBV5-6 with TRBJ2-2; 11 nucleotides align to TRBD2. This CDR3 comprises 19 residues. Germline lookup yields CDR1 SGHDT and CDR2 YYEEEE. J was trimmed by 2 bases and V by 0 bases; bases with no gene match: 9. The CDR3 protein is CASSLDVLAGVYNTGELFF. The DNA of the CDR3 is TGTGCCAGCAGCTTGGATGTACTAGCGGGAGTTTATAACACCGGGGAGCTGTTTTTT. Drawing the rest from reference TRBV5-6 and TRBJ2-2, the complete variable domain is DAGVTQSPTHLIKTRGQQVTLRCSPKSGHDTVSWYQQALGQGPQFIFQYYEEEERQRGNFPDRFSGHQFPNYSSELNVNALLLGDSALYLCASSLDVLAGVYNTGELFFGEGSRLTVL.

The chain combines TRBV6-6 with TRBJ2-1; 10 positions agree with TRBD2. The CDR3 runs to 15 residues. Germline lookup yields CDR1 MNHNY and CDR2 SVGAGI (reference sequence). The trim removed 2 bases at V and 6 bases at J, leaving 4 bases unmatched. In DNA, the CDR3 is TGTGCCAGCAGTTACGGACTAGCGGATATCAATGAGCAGTTCTTC. Its translation: CASSYGLADINEQFF.

About this clone itself: At one end, the junction sequence differs from germline, possibly due to a read error. The chain has TRBV29-1 and TRBJ1-4, with no clear D. The germline CDR1 and CDR2 sequences are SQVTM and ANQGSEA. CDR3 size: 13 residues. The CDR3, as DNA: TGCAGCGTTGCACCACGGTCTAAAGAAAGACTGTTTTTT. It encodes CSVAPRSKERLFF.

This chain connects TRBV24-1 to TRBJ2-7, with TRBD2 matching over 9 bases. Germline V gene lookup returns CDR1 KGHDR and CDR2 SFDVKD. The CDR3 has 16 residues. Losses at the gene ends were 3 bases for V and 6 bases for J; bases not matched to a gene: 11. CDR3 in amino acids: CATSDVTSGGPPEQYF. In DNA form, the CDR3 reads TGTGCCACCAGTGATGTGACTAGCGGAGGCCCTCCCGAGCAGTACTTC.

Worth noting for this clone: The same CDR3 can be traced to other DNA sequences in this sample. The CDR3: CASSSTGGGNQPQHF. The CDR3 coding sequence is TGTGCCAGCAGTTCGACAGGGGGTGGCAATCAGCCCCAGCATTTT. The genes are TRBV6-5 and TRBJ1-5; TRBD1 aligns across 9 bases. V shed 4 bases and J 2 bases; nucleotides not matched to a gene: 3. The CDR3 runs to 15 residues. The germline CDR1 and CDR2 sequences are MNHEY and SVGAGI.

CDR3 residues: CASSPRSGNIQYF. Written as DNA, the CDR3 is TGTGCCAGCAGCCCCCGATCGGGGAACATTCAGTACTTC. The rearrangement joins TRBV5-4 to TRBJ2-4; D may be TRBD2 (5 bases). The germline V and J ends were trimmed by 4 bases and 7 bases, with 12 bases remaining between them. The V gene's germline CDR1 is SGHNT and CDR2 YYREEE (reference sequence). This CDR3 region has 13 residues.

This rearrangement joins TRBV14 to TRBJ1-4; 9 nucleotides align to TRBD1. This CDR3 contains 15 residues. J gave up 9 bases and V 3 bases, and 8 bases lay outside the gene matches. Per germline, CDR1 SGHDN and CDR2 FVKESK. The CDR3 here is CASSHRTGQGQKLFF. For the CDR3, the DNA is TGTGCCAGCAGCCACCGCACGGGACAGGGCCAAAAACTGTTTTTT.

V and J are TRBV3-1 (or the pseudogene TRBV3-2) and TRBJ1-2; 8 bases fit TRBD1. This CDR3 comprises 14 residues. Germline V gene data show CDR1 as LGHDT and CDR2 as YNNKEL (reference sequence). The V segment lost 5 bases and the J segment 6 bases; nucleotides outside the gene matches: 8. CDR3 amino acids: CASSATGGYDGYTF. DNA of the CDR3: TGTGCCAGCAGCGCCACAGGGGGATACGATGGCTACACCTTC.

The V gene is TRBV11-2, the J gene TRBJ2-3; D may match TRBD1 or TRBD2 (6 bases each). Germline V gene lookup returns CDR1 SGHAT and CDR2 FQNNGV. V was cut by 4 bases and J by 7 bases, with 21 bases left in between. The CDR3 is 16 amino acids. CDR3 nucleotide sequence: TGTGCCAGCAGCTCCGAGGGGGGTCCCTCGGGGTATACGCAGTATTTT. It specifies CASSSEGGPSGYTQYF.

The chain has TRBV5-8 and TRBJ1-5; the match to TRBD1 covers 8 bases. The CDR3 length is 15 residues. Unmatched junction bases numbered 10, after V lost 4 bases and J lost 7 bases. Germline loops: CDR1 SGHTS, CDR2 YDEGEE. CDR3 coding DNA: TGTGCCAGCAGCCTCAACAGGGGGATGGGGCAGCCCCAGCATTTT. It translates to CASSLNRGMGQPQHF.

The chain is built from TRBV9 and TRBJ1-6; unclear D gene. The ends were cut back, 2 bases at V and 7 bases at J, with 7 bases in the middle. The CDR3 sequence is 13 residues long. CDR1 and CDR2 (germline): SGDLS, YYNGEE. This CDR3 is CASSVSGNSPLHF. Here the CDR3 DNA reads TGTGCCAGCAGCGTCTCGGGGAATTCACCCCTCCACTTT.

This clone has only one observation. This chain joins TRBV28 and TRBJ2-5; 10 bases align to TRBD2. Germline lookup yields CDR1 MDHEN and CDR2 SYDVKM. The junction had 9 bases not matched to a gene; V was cut back by 6 bases and J by 5 bases. This CDR3 has 15 amino acids. CDR3 nucleotide sequence: TGTGCCAGCAGCCCTAGCGGGAGAGGCTTGGAGACCCAGTACTTC. It encodes CASSPSGRGLETQYF.

The CDR3 reads CASSLAGQSYQPQHF. Written as DNA, the CDR3 is TGCGCCAGCAGCTTGGCGGGGCAGAGTTATCAGCCCCAGCATTTT. The rearrangement joins TRBV5-1 to TRBJ1-5; a possible D gene is TRBD1 (5 bases). CDR3 length equals 15 residues. Germline CDR1 reads SGHRS; CDR2 reads YFSETQ. The V end lost 0 bases, the J end lost 5 bases, and 12 bases lay between the germline ends. The whole variable domain, filled in from reference TRBV5-1 and TRBJ1-5, reads KAGVTQTPRYLIKTRGQQVTLSCSPISGHRSVSWYQQTPGQGLQFLFEYFSETQRNKGNFPGRFSGRQFSNSRSEMNVSTLELGDSALYLCASSLAGQSYQPQHFGDGTRLSIL.

CDR3 in DNA: TGTGCCAGCAGCCCCGATGTTTGGAGGGCCGAAGACTATGGCTACACCTTC. Residues: CASSPDVWRAEDYGYTF. The chain has TRBV11-2 and TRBJ1-2, with D hard to call. From germline, CDR1 is SGHAT and CDR2 FQNNGV. The CDR3 length is 17 residues. The V end lost 5 bases, the J end lost 3 bases, and 22 bases lay between the germline ends.

V gene TRBV7-6 combines with J gene TRBJ2-2; D remains unclear. This CDR3 has 15 amino acids. V was clipped by 2 bases and J by 3 bases, with 10 bases between them. Per the germline V gene, CDR1 is SGHVS and CDR2 is FNYEAQ. The CDR3 here is CASSLLVGDTGELFF. The CDR3 nucleotides are TGTGCCAGCAGCTTATTGGTAGGAGACACCGGGGAGCTGTTTTTT. Full variable domain (remainder filled in from reference TRBV7-6 and TRBJ2-2): GAGVSQSPRYKVTKRGQDVALRCDPISGHVSLYWYRQALGQGPEFLTYFNYEAQQDKSGLPNDRFSAERPEGSISTLTIQRTEQRDSAMYRCASSLLVGDTGELFFGEGSRLTVL.

Only one count was recorded for this clone. The chain combines TRBV19 with TRBJ1-1, with a weak D call TRBD1 (6 bases). V was cut by 7 bases and J by 4 bases, with 10 bases left in between. The CDR3 is 12 residues long. Germline V CDR1 and CDR2: LNHDA, SQIVND (reference sequence). CDR3 protein: CASKTGSTEAFF. In DNA form, the CDR3 reads TGTGCCAGTAAAACAGGGAGCACTGAAGCTTTCTTT.

This chain connects TRBV7-3 to TRBJ2-3, with 10 bases matching TRBD2. The CDR3 contains 19 residues. Unmatched junction bases numbered 11, after V lost 2 bases and J lost 0 bases. Germline V gene data show CDR1 as SGHTA and CDR2 as FQGTGA. The CDR3 DNA reads TGTGCCAGCAGCTTAGGCCTAGCGGGAGCCCTAACGAGCACAGATACGCAGTATTTT. The encoded protein is CASSLGLAGALTSTDTQYF. The full variable domain, rest sourced from reference TRBV7-3 and TRBJ2-3, is GAGVSQTPSNKVTEKGKYVELRCDPISGHTALYWYRQSLGQGPEFLIYFQGTGAADDSGLPNDRFFAVRPEGSVSTLKIQRTERGDSAVYLCASSLGLAGALTSTDTQYFGPGTRLTVL.

The chain uses TRBV19 and TRBJ2-1; maybe TRBD1 (5 bases). The CDR3 covers 13 residues. V lost 1 base, J lost 12 bases, and 13 bases lay in between. The V gene's germline CDR1 is LNHDA and CDR2 SQIVND (reference sequence). The CDR3 here is CASSIAPRAVQFF. CDR3 bases: TGTGCCAGTAGTATAGCGCCCAGGGCGGTGCAGTTCTTC.

This chain links TRBV28 with TRBJ1-1; 8 bases align to TRBD1. This CDR3 has 15 amino acids. Per the germline V gene, CDR1 is MDHEN and CDR2 is SYDVKM. The trim removed 2 bases at V and 3 bases at J, leaving 5 bases unmatched. Written as DNA, the CDR3 is TGTGCCAGCAGTTTACGACAGGGGACCTACACTGAAGCTTTCTTT. Translated, it gives CASSLRQGTYTEAFF. Variable domain in full (rest from reference TRBV28 and TRBJ1-1): DVKVTQSSRYLVKRTGEKVFLECVQDMDHENMFWYRQDPGLGLRLIYFSYDVKMKEKGDIPEGYSVSREKKERFSLILESASTNQTSMYLCASSLRQGTYTEAFFGQGTRLTVV.

This rearrangement joins TRBV14 to TRBJ1-3, with no clear D. CDR3 length equals 15 residues. V dropped 6 bases and J dropped 1 base, with 13 bases sitting between them. Germline assignment: CDR1 SGHDN and CDR2 FVKESK. CDR3 protein: CASRNGTHSGNTIYF. Written as DNA, the CDR3 is TGTGCCAGCAGGAATGGTACGCATTCTGGAAACACCATATATTTT.

The V gene is TRBV10-3, the J gene TRBJ2-1; 15 nucleotides align to TRBD2. The germline V gene has CDR1 ENHRY and CDR2 SYGVKD. J lost 3 bases, V lost 6 bases, and 6 bases had no gene match. The CDR3 contains 17 residues. Here the CDR3 reads CAIRGLAGGQNYNEQFF. In nucleotides, the CDR3 is TGTGCCATCAGGGGACTAGCGGGAGGCCAGAACTACAATGAGCAGTTCTTC.

This clone has only one observation. The genes are TRBV25-1 and TRBJ2-1, with 7 bases that match TRBD1. The CDR3 spans 17 residues. With V trimmed by 4 bases and J by 0 bases, 9 bases remained unmatched. Germline loops: CDR1 MGHDK, CDR2 SYGVNS. CDR3 protein: CASSGNRDSNSYNEQFF. The CDR3 coding sequence is TGTGCCAGCAGTGGGAATAGGGACAGCAACTCCTACAATGAGCAGTTCTTC.

A single count supports this clone. The chain couples TRBV7-2 to TRBJ1-1; D gene ambiguous. Trimming left V 5 bases short and J 3 bases short, with 10 bases between. From germline, CDR1 is SGHTA and CDR2 FQGNSA. This CDR3 spans 13 amino acids. The CDR3 sequence is CASSQVGYTEAFF. The CDR3 bases are TGTGCCAGCAGCCAAGTAGGGTACACTGAAGCTTTCTTT. Full variable domain (missing parts from reference TRBV7-2 and TRBJ1-1): GAGVSQSPSNKVTEKGKDVELRCDPISGHTALYWYRQSLGQGLEFLIYFQGNSAPDKSGLPSDRFSAERTGGSVSTLTIQRTQQEDSAVYLCASSQVGYTEAFFGQGTRLTVV.

The chain uses TRBV2 and TRBJ2-7; tentatively, D is TRBD1 or TRBD2 (6 bases each). The germline V gene has CDR1 SNHLY and CDR2 FYNNEI. The CDR3 spans 17 residues. Between the trimmed V and J ends, which lost 7 bases and 0 bases, there was a span of 22 bases. CDR3 amino acids: CASKSLANPGASYEQYF. The DNA of the CDR3 is TGTGCCAGCAAGAGCCTAGCGAACCCAGGGGCCTCCTACGAGCAGTACTTC. Complete variable domain (other parts from reference TRBV2 and TRBJ2-7): EPEVTQTPSHQVTQMGQEVILRCVPISNHLYFYWYRQILGQKVEFLVSFYNNEISEKSEIFDDQFSVERPDGSNFTLKIRSTKLEDSAMYFCASKSLANPGASYEQYFGPGTRLTVT.

The V and J genes are TRBV6-5 and TRBJ2-1; perhaps D is TRBD1 or TRBD2 (5 bases each). With 5 bases removed from V and 4 bases from J, the gap between germline ends came to 15 bases. CDR3 length: 15 amino acids. Germline values: CDR1 MNHEY, CDR2 SVGAGI. CDR3 sequence: CASSLTRGGYNEQFF. In DNA form, the CDR3 reads TGTGCCAGCAGTCTAACTAGGGGTGGTTACAATGAGCAGTTCTTC.

V is TRBV15 and J is TRBJ2-7; maybe TRBD2 (6 bases). Germline-derived CDR1 and CDR2 are LNHNV and YYDKDF (reference sequence). The V and J ends lost 1 base and 3 bases respectively, with 13 bases between them. The length of the CDR3 is 15 residues. The CDR3, as DNA: TGTGCCACCAGCAGAGGGTACTCCGGGAGCTACGAGCAGTACTTC. It is translated as CATSRGYSGSYEQYF.

The chain employs TRBV27 and TRBJ1-2; 7 nucleotides align to TRBD1. There are 13 residues in the CDR3. The trim removed 6 bases at V and 7 bases at J, leaving 8 bases unmatched. Germline values: CDR1 MNHEY, CDR2 SMNVEV (reference sequence). CDR3 in DNA: TGTGCCAGCAGCAAAGACAGGGCGGGTGGCTACACCTTC. Translation: CASSKDRAGGYTF.